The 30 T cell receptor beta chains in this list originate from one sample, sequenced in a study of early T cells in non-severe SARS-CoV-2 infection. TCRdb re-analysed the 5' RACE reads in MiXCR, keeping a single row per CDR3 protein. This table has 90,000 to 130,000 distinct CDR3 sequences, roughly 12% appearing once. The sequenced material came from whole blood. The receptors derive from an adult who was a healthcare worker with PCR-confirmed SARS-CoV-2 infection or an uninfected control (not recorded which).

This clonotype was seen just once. The CDR3 loop is CASSQRTSGTTQYF. As DNA, the CDR3 is TGTGCCAGCAGCCAACGGACTAGCGGAACAACCCAGTACTTC. This chain joins TRBV3-1 and TRBJ2-5, with 10 positions matching TRBD2. Losses at the gene ends were 2 bases for V and 8 bases for J; bases not matched to a gene: 5. This CDR3 is built from 14 residues. The germline V gene has CDR1 LGHDT and CDR2 YNNKEL (reference sequence).

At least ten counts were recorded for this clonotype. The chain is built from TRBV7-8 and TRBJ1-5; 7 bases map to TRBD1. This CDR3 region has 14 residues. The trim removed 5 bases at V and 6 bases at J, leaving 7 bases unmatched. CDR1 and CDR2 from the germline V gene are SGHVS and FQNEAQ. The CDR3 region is CASSTRTGSQPQHF. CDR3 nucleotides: TGTGCCAGCAGCACTCGGACAGGTAGTCAGCCCCAGCATTTT.

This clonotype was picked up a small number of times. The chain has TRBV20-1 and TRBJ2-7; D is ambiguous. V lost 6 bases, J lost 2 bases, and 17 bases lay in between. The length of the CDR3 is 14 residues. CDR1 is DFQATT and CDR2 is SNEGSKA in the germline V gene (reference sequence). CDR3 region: CSAPTPPRAYEQYF. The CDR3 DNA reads TGCAGTGCCCCGACTCCCCCCCGGGCCTACGAGCAGTACTTC.

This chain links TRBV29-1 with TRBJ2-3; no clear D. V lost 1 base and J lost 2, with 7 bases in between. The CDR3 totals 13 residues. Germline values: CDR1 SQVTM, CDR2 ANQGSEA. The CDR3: CSVEGGHTDTQYF. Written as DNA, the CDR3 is TGCAGCGTTGAAGGCGGCCACACAGATACGCAGTATTTT.

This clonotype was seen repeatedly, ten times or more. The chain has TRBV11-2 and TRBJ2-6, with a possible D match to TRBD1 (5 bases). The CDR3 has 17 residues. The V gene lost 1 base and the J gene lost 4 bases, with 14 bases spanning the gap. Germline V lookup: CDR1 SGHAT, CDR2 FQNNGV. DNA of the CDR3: TGTGCCAGCAGCTTAGCGGGCCCAGGGATAGGGGCCAACGTCCTGACTTTC. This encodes CASSLAGPGIGANVLTF. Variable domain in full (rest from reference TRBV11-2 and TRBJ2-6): EAGVAQSPRYKIIEKRQSVAFWCNPISGHATLYWYQQILGQGPKLLIQFQNNGVVDDSQLPKDRFSAERLKGVDSTLKIQPAKLEDSAVYLCASSLAGPGIGANVLTFGAGSRLTVL.

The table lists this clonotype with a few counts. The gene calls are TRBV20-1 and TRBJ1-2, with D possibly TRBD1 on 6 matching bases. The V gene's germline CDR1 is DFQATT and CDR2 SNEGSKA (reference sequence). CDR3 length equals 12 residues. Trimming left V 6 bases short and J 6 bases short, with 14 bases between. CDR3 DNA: TGCAGTGCATTCCGGGGGGCCAATGGCTACACCTTC. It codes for CSAFRGANGYTF.

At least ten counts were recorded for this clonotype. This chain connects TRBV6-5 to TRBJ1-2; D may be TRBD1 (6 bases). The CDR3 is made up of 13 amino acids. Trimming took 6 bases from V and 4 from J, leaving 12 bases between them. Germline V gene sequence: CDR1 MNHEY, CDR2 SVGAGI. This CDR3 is CASRSPGAYGYTF. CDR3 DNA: TGTGCCAGCAGGTCCCCGGGGGCCTATGGCTACACCTTC.

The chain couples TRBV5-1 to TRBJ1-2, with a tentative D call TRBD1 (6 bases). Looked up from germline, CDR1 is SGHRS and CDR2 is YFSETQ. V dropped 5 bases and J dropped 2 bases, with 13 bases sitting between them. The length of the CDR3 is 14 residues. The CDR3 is CASSPGQKNYGYTF. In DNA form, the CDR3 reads TGCGCCAGCAGTCCTGGACAGAAGAACTATGGCTACACCTTC.

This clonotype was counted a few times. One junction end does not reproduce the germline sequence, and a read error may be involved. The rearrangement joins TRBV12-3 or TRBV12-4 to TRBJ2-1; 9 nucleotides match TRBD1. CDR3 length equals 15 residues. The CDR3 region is CANSLGTGTYNEQFF. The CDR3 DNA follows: TGTGCCAACAGTTTAGGGACAGGGACCTACAATGAGCAGTTCTTC.

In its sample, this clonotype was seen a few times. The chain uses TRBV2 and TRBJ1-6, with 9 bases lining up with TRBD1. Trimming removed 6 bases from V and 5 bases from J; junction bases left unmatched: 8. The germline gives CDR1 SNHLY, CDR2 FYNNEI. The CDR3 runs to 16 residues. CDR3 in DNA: TGTGCCAGCAGGGCGCAGAGGACAGGGGATAATTCACCCCTCCACTTT. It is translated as CASRAQRTGDNSPLHF.

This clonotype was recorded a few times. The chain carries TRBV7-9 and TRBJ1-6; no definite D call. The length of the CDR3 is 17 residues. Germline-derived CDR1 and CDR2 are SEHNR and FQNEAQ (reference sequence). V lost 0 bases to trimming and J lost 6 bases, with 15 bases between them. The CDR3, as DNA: TGTGCCAGCAGCTTAGCGGGCCATCCGTCGGGTAATTCACCCCTCCACTTT. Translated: CASSLAGHPSGNSPLHF.

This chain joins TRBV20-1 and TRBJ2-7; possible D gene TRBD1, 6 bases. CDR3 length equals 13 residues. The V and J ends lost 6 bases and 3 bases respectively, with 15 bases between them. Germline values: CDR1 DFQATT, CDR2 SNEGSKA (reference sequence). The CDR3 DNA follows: TGCAGTGCGCCTGCACAGGGCCGCTACGAGCAGTACTTC. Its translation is CSAPAQGRYEQYF.

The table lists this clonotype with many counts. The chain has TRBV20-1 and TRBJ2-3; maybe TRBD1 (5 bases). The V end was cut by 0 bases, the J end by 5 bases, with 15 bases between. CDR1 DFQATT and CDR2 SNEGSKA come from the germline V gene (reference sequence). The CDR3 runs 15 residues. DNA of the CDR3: TGCAGTGCTAGAGATGGGTCAGGGTTTGTAGATACGCAGTATTTT. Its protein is CSARDGSGFVDTQYF.

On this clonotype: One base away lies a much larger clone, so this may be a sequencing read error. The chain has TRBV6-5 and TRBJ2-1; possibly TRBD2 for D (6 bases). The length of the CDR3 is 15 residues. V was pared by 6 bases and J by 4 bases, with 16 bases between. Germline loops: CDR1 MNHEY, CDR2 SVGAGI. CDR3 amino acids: CASRSGSSVYNEQFF. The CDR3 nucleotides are TGTGCCAGCAGATCCGGGTCTAGCGTATACAATGAGCAGTTCTTC.

In nucleotides, the CDR3 is TGTGCCAGCAGCTTAGTTGCAGAAGGGGGAACTGAAGCTTTCTTT. Amino acid sequence: CASSLVAEGGTEAFF. This chain uses TRBV13 with TRBJ1-1, with a weak D call TRBD1 (6 bases). CDR3 length equals 15 residues. Deletions cut 1 base from V and 5 bases from J, with 14 bases between. Germline CDR1 reads PRHDT; CDR2 reads FYEKMQ (reference sequence).

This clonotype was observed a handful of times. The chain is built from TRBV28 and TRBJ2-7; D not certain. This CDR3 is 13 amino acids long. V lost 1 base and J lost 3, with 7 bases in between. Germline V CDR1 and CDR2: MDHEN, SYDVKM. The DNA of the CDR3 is TGTGCCAGCAGTTTATTTTCAGGCTACGAGCAGTACTTC. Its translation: CASSLFSGYEQYF.

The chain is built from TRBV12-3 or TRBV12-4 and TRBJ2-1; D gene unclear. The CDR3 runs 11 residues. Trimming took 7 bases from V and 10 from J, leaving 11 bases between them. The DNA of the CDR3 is TGTGCCAGCACCCTCTTAGAGGAGCAGTTCTTC. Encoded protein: CASTLLEEQFF.

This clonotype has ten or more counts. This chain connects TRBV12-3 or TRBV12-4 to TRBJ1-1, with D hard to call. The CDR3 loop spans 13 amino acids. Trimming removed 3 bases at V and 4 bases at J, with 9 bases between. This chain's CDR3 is CASSLGAFTEAFF. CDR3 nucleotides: TGTGCCAGCAGTTTGGGTGCTTTCACTGAAGCTTTCTTT.

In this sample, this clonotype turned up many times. The CDR3 spells CASSRGAGGLIEQFF. The CDR3 bases are TGTGCCAGCAGCCGAGGGGCGGGAGGGCTAATAGAGCAGTTCTTC. This sequence joins TRBV3-1 and TRBJ2-1, with TRBD2 matching over 9 bases. This CDR3 has 15 amino acids. The V segment lost 4 bases and the J segment 10 bases; nucleotides outside the gene matches: 11. Germline CDR1 reads LGHDT; CDR2 reads YNNKEL (reference sequence).

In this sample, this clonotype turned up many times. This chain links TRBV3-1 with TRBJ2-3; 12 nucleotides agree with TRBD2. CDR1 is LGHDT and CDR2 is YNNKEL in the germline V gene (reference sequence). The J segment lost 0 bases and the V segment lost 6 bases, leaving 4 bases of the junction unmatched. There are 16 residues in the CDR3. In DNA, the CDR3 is TGTGCCAGCAGGCCAGGACTAGCGGGGAGCACAGATACGCAGTATTTT. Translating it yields CASRPGLAGSTDTQYF.

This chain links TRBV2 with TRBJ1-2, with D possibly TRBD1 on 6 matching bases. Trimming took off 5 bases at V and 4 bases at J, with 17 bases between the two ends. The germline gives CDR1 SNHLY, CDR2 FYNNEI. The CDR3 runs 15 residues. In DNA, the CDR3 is TGTGCCAGCAGTACCACAGGGACCCTCGCCTATGGCTACACCTTC. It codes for CASSTTGTLAYGYTF.

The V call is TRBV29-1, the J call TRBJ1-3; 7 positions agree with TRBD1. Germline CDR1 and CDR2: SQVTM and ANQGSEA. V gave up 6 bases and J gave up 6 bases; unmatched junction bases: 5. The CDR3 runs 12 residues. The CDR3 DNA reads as TGCAGCGTCCGACAGGGCCAAAACACCATATATTTT. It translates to CSVRQGQNTIYF. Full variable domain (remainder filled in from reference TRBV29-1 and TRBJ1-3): SAVISQKPSRDICQRGTSLTIQCQVDSQVTMMFWYRQQPGQSLTLIATANQGSEATYESGFVIDKFPISRPNLTFSTLTVSNMSPEDSSIYLCSVRQGQNTIYFGEGSWLTVV.

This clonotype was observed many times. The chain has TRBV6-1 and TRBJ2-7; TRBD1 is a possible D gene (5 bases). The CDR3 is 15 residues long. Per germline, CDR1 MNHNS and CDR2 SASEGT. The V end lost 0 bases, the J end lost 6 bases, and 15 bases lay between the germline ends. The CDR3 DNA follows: TGTGCCAGCAGTGAAGCGAACAGGCTCCTCGGCGAGCAGTACTTC. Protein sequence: CASSEANRLLGEQYF.

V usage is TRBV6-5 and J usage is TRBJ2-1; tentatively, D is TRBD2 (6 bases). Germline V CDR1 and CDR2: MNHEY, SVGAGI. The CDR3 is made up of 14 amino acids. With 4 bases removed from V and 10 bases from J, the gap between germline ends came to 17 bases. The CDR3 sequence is CASSWRDPPHEQFF. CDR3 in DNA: TGTGCCAGCAGTTGGCGGGACCCCCCCCACGAGCAGTTCTTC.

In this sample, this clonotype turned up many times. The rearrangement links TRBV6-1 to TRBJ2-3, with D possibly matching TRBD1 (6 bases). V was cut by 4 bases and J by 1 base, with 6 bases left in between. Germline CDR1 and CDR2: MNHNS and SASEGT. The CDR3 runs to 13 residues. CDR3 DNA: TGTGCCAGCAGTGGACAGGGCACAGATACGCAGTATTTT. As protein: CASSGQGTDTQYF.

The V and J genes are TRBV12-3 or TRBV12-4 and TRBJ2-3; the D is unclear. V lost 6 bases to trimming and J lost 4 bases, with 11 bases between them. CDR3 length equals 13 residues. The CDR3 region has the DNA TGTGCCAGCAGGCTTCCTAGTGCAGATACGCAGTATTTT. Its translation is CASRLPSADTQYF.

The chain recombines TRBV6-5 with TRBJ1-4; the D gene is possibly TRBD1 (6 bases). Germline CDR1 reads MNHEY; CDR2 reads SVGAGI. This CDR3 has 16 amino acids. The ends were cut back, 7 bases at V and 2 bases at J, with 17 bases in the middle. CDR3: CASTTREGGTNEKLFF. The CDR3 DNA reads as TGTGCCAGCACCACAAGGGAGGGGGGGACTAATGAAAAACTGTTTTTT.

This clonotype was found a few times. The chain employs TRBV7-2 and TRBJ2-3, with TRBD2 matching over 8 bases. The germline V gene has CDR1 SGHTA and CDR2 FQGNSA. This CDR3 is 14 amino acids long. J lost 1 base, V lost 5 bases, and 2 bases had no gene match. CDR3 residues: CASSRSGGTDTQYF. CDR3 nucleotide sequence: TGTGCCAGCAGCCGTAGCGGGGGCACAGATACGCAGTATTTT.

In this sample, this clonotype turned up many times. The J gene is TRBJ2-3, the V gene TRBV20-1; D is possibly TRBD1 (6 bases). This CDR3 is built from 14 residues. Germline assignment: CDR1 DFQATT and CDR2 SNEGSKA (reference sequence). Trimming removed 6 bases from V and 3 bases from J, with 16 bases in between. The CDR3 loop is CSATHDRMTDTQYF. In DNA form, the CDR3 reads TGCAGTGCCACACACGACAGGATGACAGATACGCAGTATTTT.

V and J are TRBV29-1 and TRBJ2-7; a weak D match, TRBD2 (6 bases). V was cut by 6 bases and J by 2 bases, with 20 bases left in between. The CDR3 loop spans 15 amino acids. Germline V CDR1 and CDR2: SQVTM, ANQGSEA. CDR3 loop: CSVRGGTTGTYEQYF. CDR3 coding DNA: TGCAGCGTACGGGGCGGGACCACCGGGACCTACGAGCAGTACTTC.